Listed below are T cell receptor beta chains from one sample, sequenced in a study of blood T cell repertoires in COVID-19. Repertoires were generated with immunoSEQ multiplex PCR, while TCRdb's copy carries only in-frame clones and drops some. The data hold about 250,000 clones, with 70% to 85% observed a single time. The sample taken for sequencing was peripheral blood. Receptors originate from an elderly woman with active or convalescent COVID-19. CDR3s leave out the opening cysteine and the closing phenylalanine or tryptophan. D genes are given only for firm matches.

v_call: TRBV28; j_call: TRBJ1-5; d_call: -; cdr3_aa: ASSSGIRTQPQH
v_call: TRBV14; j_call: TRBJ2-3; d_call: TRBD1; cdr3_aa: ASSPGQGTDTQY
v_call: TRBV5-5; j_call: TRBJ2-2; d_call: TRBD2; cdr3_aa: ASSLLRLAGAGTGELF
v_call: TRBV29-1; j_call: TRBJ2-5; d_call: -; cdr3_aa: SVETPGAQY
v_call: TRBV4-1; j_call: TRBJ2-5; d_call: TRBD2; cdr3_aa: ASSQTSGLQETQY
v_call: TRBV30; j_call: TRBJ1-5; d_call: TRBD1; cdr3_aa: AWSRDRDQPQH
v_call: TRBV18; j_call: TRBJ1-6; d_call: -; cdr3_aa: ASSPTGQKNSPLH
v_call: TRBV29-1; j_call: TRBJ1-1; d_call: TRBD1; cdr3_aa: SVFGDRANTEAF
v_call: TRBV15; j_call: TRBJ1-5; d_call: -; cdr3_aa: ATSRDRGLYRAPQH
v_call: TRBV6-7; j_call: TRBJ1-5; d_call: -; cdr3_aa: ASTHPRQDQPQH
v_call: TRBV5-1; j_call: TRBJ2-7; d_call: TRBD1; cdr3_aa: ASSLVQGVYEQY
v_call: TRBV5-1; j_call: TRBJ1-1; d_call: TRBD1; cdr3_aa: ASSFGGGRGTEAF
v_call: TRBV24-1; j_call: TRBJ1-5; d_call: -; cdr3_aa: ATSDSPGATQPQH
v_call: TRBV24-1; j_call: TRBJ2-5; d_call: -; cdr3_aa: ATSNSQETQY
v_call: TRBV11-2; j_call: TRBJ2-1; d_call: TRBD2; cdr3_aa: ASTLTSGGDSYNEQF
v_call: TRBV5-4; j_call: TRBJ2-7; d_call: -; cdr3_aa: ASSLVSSYEQY
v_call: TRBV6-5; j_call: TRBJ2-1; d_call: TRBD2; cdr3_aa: ASSVVSGGGNEQF
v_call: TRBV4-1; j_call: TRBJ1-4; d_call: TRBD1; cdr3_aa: ASSHYRGSEKLF
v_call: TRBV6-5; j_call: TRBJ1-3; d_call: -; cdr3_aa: ASSSSSGNTIY
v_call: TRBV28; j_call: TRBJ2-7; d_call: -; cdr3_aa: ASGDSYYEQY
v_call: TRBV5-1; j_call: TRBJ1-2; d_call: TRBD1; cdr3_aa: ASSLGGQQGVLYGYT
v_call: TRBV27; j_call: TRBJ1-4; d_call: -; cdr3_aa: ASSLTVRSEKLF
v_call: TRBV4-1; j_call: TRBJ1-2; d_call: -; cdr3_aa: ASSPDRGYT
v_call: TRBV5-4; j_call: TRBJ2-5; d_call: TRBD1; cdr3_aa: ASSLGPGGKETQY
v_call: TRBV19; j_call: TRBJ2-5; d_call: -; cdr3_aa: ASSITGGQETQY
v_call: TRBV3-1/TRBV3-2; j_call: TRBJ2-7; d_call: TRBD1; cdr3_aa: ASSQDDRAEQY
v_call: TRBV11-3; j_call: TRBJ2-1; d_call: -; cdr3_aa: ASSLGLYGDEQF